The 28 T cell receptor beta chains given below trace back to one sample, sequenced in a study of blood T cell repertoires in COVID-19. Sequenced by immunoSEQ multiplex PCR; TCRdb stores in-frame clones only, minus some. This sample carries some 190,000 clones, roughly 86% of them seen once, and the ten largest clones take just under 25%. The source material was PBMCs or T cells enriched from blood (not recorded which). The receptors were gathered from a woman between 35 and 50 years old in a cohort exposed to, infected with or recovered from COVID-19 (not recorded which).

The CDR3 DNA reads as TGTGCCAGCAGCGTAGACGGGTCGAGCAATCAGCCCCAGCATTTT. It yields the protein CASSVDGSSNQPQHF. The chain employs TRBV9 and TRBJ1-5; D is unresolved. V was cut by 0 bases and J by 1 base, with 8 bases left in between. In germline, CDR1 is SGDLS, CDR2 YYNGEE. The CDR3 is 15 residues long.

CDR3 nucleotide sequence: TGTGCCAGCAGCCCAAGGGGGAGCGAGAACGGGGAAAAACTGTTTTTT. Translation gives CASSPRGSENGEKLFF. The genes are TRBV9 and TRBJ1-4, with D possibly being TRBD1 (6 bases). The V gene lost 4 bases and the J gene lost 8 bases, with 21 bases spanning the gap. The V gene's germline CDR1 is SGDLS and CDR2 YYNGEE. The CDR3 is 16 amino acids.

V usage is TRBV10-3 and J usage is TRBJ2-3; the match to TRBD2 covers 7 bases. Germline assignment: CDR1 ENHRY and CDR2 SYGVKD. The CDR3 covers 16 residues. V dropped 4 bases and J dropped 1; count of bases not matched to a gene: 8. In nucleotides, the CDR3 is TGTGCCATCAGTGCCGCCAGCGGGGACCGCACAGATACGCAGTATTTT. Protein product: CAISAASGDRTDTQYF.

The rearrangement uses TRBV7-9 and TRBJ2-2, with 7 bases that match TRBD1. The trim removed 3 bases at V and 0 bases at J, leaving 10 bases unmatched. The CDR3 extends over 18 amino acids. Germline V gene data show CDR1 as SEHNR and CDR2 as FQNEAQ (reference sequence). The DNA for the CDR3 is TGTGCCAGCAGCTTCCCCGGACAGGTCCCAGCGAACACCGGGGAGCTGTTTTTT. This sequence encodes CASSFPGQVPANTGELFF.

CDR3 coding DNA: TGCGCCAGCAGCTCCCGGCCCCCGGGACAGGACTTGAACACTGAAGCTTTCTTT. As protein: CASSSRPPGQDLNTEAFF. The V gene is TRBV5-1, the J gene TRBJ1-1; 8 bases match TRBD1. CDR1 and CDR2 (germline): SGHRS, YFSETQ. The CDR3 is 18 amino acids. V lost 3 bases to trimming and J lost 0 bases; unmatched junction nucleotides: 13. Complete variable domain (other parts from reference TRBV5-1 and TRBJ1-1): KAGVTQTPRYLIKTRGQQVTLSCSPISGHRSVSWYQQTPGQGLQFLFEYFSETQRNKGNFPGRFSGRQFSNSRSEMNVSTLELGDSALYLCASSSRPPGQDLNTEAFFGQGTRLTVV.

The chain joins TRBV7-9 to TRBJ1-2; weak D call: TRBD1 (6 bases). This CDR3 has 13 residues. Trimming stripped 2 bases from V and 6 bases from J, with 10 bases between. Germline CDR1 reads SEHNR; CDR2 reads FQNEAQ (reference sequence). The CDR3 here is CASSLPTGNGYTF. The DNA of the CDR3 is TGTGCCAGCAGCTTACCCACAGGGAATGGCTACACCTTC.

The J gene is TRBJ1-4, the V gene TRBV4-1, with D possibly matching TRBD1 (6 bases). The CDR3 length is 21 residues. Deletions cut 5 bases from V and 4 bases from J, with 32 bases between. CDR1 is MGHRA, CDR2 YSYEKL, per germline. The CDR3: CASSEATYIPPMGTFNEKLFF. The DNA of the CDR3 is TGCGCCAGCAGCGAAGCCACCTATATACCCCCGATGGGGACATTTAATGAAAAACTGTTTTTT.

This clone has only one observation. The gene calls are TRBV13 and TRBJ2-2; D is possibly TRBD2 (5 bases). CDR3 length: 13 amino acids. Between the trimmed V and J ends, which lost 5 bases and 2 bases, there was a span of 6 bases. CDR1 is PRHDT and CDR2 is FYEKMQ in the germline V gene (reference sequence). The chain's CDR3 is CASSGGNTGELFF. The CDR3 DNA reads TGTGCCAGCAGCGGAGGTAACACCGGGGAGCTGTTTTTT. Full variable domain (missing parts from reference TRBV13 and TRBJ2-2): AAGVIQSPRHLIKEKRETATLKCYPIPRHDTVYWYQQGPGQDPQFLISFYEKMQSDKGSIPDRFSAQQFSDYHSELNMSSLELGDSALYFCASSGGNTGELFFGEGSRLTVL.

This clone has only a few counts. V and J are TRBV12-3 or TRBV12-4 and TRBJ1-1, with D uncertain. The germline V and J ends were trimmed by 1 base and 2 bases, with 2 bases remaining between them. The CDR3 consists of 12 residues. The CDR3 DNA follows: TGTGCCAGCAGTTTAGTAAACACTGAAGCTTTCTTT. It encodes CASSLVNTEAFF.

V usage is TRBV28 and J usage is TRBJ1-2; D is undetermined. Per germline, CDR1 MDHEN and CDR2 SYDVKM. The CDR3 spans 14 residues. V lost 5 bases and J 6 bases, leaving 16 bases between the germline ends. The CDR3 sequence is CASSPDGVRNGYTF. CDR3 nucleotide sequence: TGTGCCAGCAGTCCGGACGGGGTCAGGAATGGCTACACCTTC.

This CDR3 reads CASSLEGEFSEAFF. CDR3 in DNA: TGTGCCAGCAGCTTAGAGGGGGAATTCTCTGAAGCTTTCTTT. This chain links TRBV7-6 with TRBJ1-1, with D maybe TRBD1 (6 bases). V was clipped by 1 base and J by 6 bases, with 12 bases between them. The V gene's germline CDR1 is SGHVS and CDR2 FNYEAQ. This CDR3 comprises 14 residues. The full variable domain, in which reference TRBV7-6 and TRBJ1-1 provide the parts outside the CDR3, is GAGVSQSPRYKVTKRGQDVALRCDPISGHVSLYWYRQALGQGPEFLTYFNYEAQQDKSGLPNDRFSAERPEGSISTLTIQRTEQRDSAMYRCASSLEGEFSEAFFGQGTRLTVV.

The V call is TRBV4-1, the J call TRBJ1-4, with D hard to call. Between the trimmed V and J ends, which lost 1 base and 8 bases, there was a span of 17 bases. Looked up from germline, CDR1 is MGHRA and CDR2 is YSYEKL. This CDR3 contains 16 residues. The CDR3 region has the DNA TGCGCCAGCAGCCAAGGAGGAGGCGGTCGTATCGAAAAACTGTTTTTT. It specifies CASSQGGGGRIEKLFF.

V gene TRBV7-9 combines with J gene TRBJ1-1; D unclear. The germline V and J ends were trimmed by 5 bases and 4 bases, with 11 bases remaining between them. This CDR3 region has 13 residues. CDR1 and CDR2 from the germline V gene are SEHNR and FQNEAQ (reference sequence). CDR3 nucleotide sequence: TGTGCCAGCAGCGAGGCCCCTGGCACTGAAGCTTTCTTT. Its translation is CASSEAPGTEAFF.

V is TRBV11-3 and J is TRBJ2-5; no clear D gene. Germline lookup yields CDR1 SGHNT and CDR2 YENEEA. The CDR3 consists of 12 residues. V gave up 5 bases and J gave up 13 bases, with 17 bases separating them. The CDR3 DNA follows: TGTGCCAGCAGCCAAGCGTTCAAGGCACCGTACTTC. Translating gives CASSQAFKAPYF.

The gene calls are TRBV13 and TRBJ2-3; possible D gene TRBD1, 7 bases. V lost 5 bases and J 5 bases, leaving 14 bases between the germline ends. Germline CDR1 PRHDT, CDR2 FYEKMQ (reference sequence). CDR3 length equals 14 residues. CDR3 DNA sequence: TGTGCCAGCAGCCGGAGGGGGCTTAGAGATACGCAGTATTTT. Its protein product is CASSRRGLRDTQYF.

The V and J genes are TRBV5-1 and TRBJ1-4; D is perhaps TRBD1 (6 bases). The CDR3 extends over 12 amino acids. The V gene's germline CDR1 is SGHRS and CDR2 YFSETQ. Trimming took 4 bases from V and 8 from J, leaving 9 bases between them. CDR3 DNA sequence: TGCGCCAGCAGCGGCACAGGGGAAAAACTGTTTTTT. It encodes CASSGTGEKLFF.

V is TRBV19 and J is TRBJ2-1; 7 bases map to TRBD1. CDR3 length equals 14 residues. With V trimmed by 10 bases and J by 2 bases, 8 bases remained unmatched. In germline, CDR1 is LNHDA, CDR2 SQIVND (reference sequence). This CDR3 reads CATTPGQTYNEQFF. CDR3 DNA sequence: TGTGCCACCACGCCGGGACAGACCTACAATGAGCAGTTCTTC. The complete variable domain, with remaining parts taken from reference TRBV19 and TRBJ2-1, reads DGGITQSPKYLFRKEGQNVTLSCEQNLNHDAMYWYRQDPGQGLRLIYYSQIVNDFQKGDIAEGYSVSREKKESFPLTVTSAQKNPTAFYLCATTPGQTYNEQFFGPGTRLTVL.

This chain links TRBV11-2 with TRBJ2-7; a possible D gene is TRBD2 (6 bases). V lost 3 bases and J 0 bases, leaving 12 bases between the germline ends. The germline V gene encodes CDR1 SGHAT and CDR2 FQNNGV. The CDR3 is 15 amino acids. This CDR3 reads CASSLGGVSSYEQYF. CDR3 nucleotide sequence: TGTGCCAGCAGCTTGGGCGGGGTGAGCTCCTACGAGCAGTACTTC.

The chain employs TRBV4-2 and TRBJ2-1; a weak D match, TRBD2 (6 bases). Trimming cost V 7 bases and J 5 bases, with 18 bases left between them. The CDR3 spans 15 residues. Germline CDR1 LGHNA, CDR2 YNFKEQ. The DNA for the CDR3 is TGTGCCAGCACTGCCCGGGCGGGGTACGACAATGAGCAGTTCTTC. This codes for CASTARAGYDNEQFF.

The rearrangement uses TRBV5-4 and TRBJ1-6; D might be TRBD1 (6 bases). The CDR3 totals 14 residues. The germline V gene encodes CDR1 SGHNT and CDR2 YYREEE (reference sequence). The germline V and J ends were trimmed by 4 bases and 10 bases, with 15 bases remaining between them. DNA for the CDR3: TGTGCCAGCAGCACCCGGGACACAGACTCACCCCTCCACTTT. Its protein is CASSTRDTDSPLHF.

Only one count was recorded for this clone. The V and J genes are TRBV3-1 (or the pseudogene TRBV3-2) and TRBJ2-1, with TRBD2 matching over 9 bases. The V gene's germline CDR1 is LGHDT and CDR2 YNNKEL (reference sequence). V lost 2 bases to trimming and J lost 4 bases; unmatched junction nucleotides: 3. This CDR3 contains 15 residues. Here the CDR3 reads CASSQTLAGYNEQFF. The CDR3 bases are TGTGCCAGCAGCCAAACCCTAGCGGGGTACAATGAGCAGTTCTTC.

This chain connects TRBV6-1 to TRBJ1-5; D remains ambiguous. This CDR3 region has 13 residues. V lost 3 bases and J lost 3, with 6 bases in between. Germline V gene sequence: CDR1 MNHNS, CDR2 SASEGT. In DNA form, the CDR3 reads TGTGCCAGCAGTGATAGAAACAATCAGCCCCAGCATTTT. This codes for CASSDRNNQPQHF.

The chain couples TRBV24-1 to TRBJ1-2; 8 bases map to TRBD1. The germline CDR1 and CDR2 sequences are KGHDR and SFDVKD. Germline trimming cut 3 bases from V and 0 bases from J; bases unmatched to any gene: 8. This CDR3 contains 17 residues. Here the CDR3 DNA reads TGTGCCACCAGTGATGGGCGGACAGGGCCACCTAACTATGGCTACACCTTC. Residues: CATSDGRTGPPNYGYTF.

The chain employs TRBV4-2 and TRBJ1-2, with 7 bases matching TRBD1. V shed 3 bases and J 7 bases; nucleotides not matched to a gene: 11. The CDR3 has 15 residues. Germline CDR1 LGHNA, CDR2 YNFKEQ. CDR3: CASSHPWTGRGGYTF. In DNA, the CDR3 is TGTGCCAGCAGCCACCCATGGACAGGCAGGGGTGGCTACACCTTC.

V and J are TRBV5-1 and TRBJ1-1, with D perhaps TRBD1 (6 bases). The CDR3 has 16 amino acids. Germline lookup yields CDR1 SGHRS and CDR2 YFSETQ. Trimming removed 4 bases from V and 10 bases from J, with 26 bases in between. The CDR3 protein is CASSHLRKDSPRGAFF. The DNA for the CDR3 is TGCGCCAGCAGCCACTTAAGGAAGGACAGCCCCCGTGGAGCTTTCTTT.

The chain employs TRBV27 and TRBJ1-4; tentatively, D is TRBD1 (5 bases). V was shortened by 4 bases and J by 4 bases, with 10 bases between the two germline ends. The CDR3 extends over 14 amino acids. CDR1 and CDR2 (germline): MNHEY, SMNVEV (reference sequence). The CDR3 reads CASSCGAFNEKLFF. As DNA, the CDR3 is TGTGCCAGCAGTTGCGGGGCTTTTAATGAAAAACTGTTTTTT.

The chain joins TRBV3-1 (or the pseudogene TRBV3-2) to TRBJ2-5; weak D call: TRBD2 (6 bases). This CDR3 is 15 amino acids long. Trimming took 4 bases from V and 4 from J, leaving 16 bases between them. CDR1 and CDR2 (germline): LGHDT, YNNKEL (reference sequence). CDR3 coding DNA: TGTGCCAGCAGCCTAAGACTAGACGGGGCAGAGACCCAGTACTTC. Residues: CASSLRLDGAETQYF.

The J gene is TRBJ1-1, the V gene TRBV5-1; D unclear. Germline V gene data show CDR1 as SGHRS and CDR2 as YFSETQ. With 1 base removed from V and 3 bases from J, the gap between germline ends came to 16 bases. This CDR3 spans 16 amino acids. CDR3 DNA sequence: TGCGCCAGCAGCTTGTTCCGGGGAAGGAGGGACACTGAAGCTTTCTTT. Its translation is CASSLFRGRRDTEAFF.